This T cell receptor beta chain was recorded in a study of tumor and adjacent non-tumor tissue in lung cancer (dated by TCRdb to the late 2010s). With regard to the full study: By cancer type, the cohort comprised under 15 adenocarcinoma patients, a couple of squamous cell carcinoma patients and 1 small cell lung cancer patient. Among the roughly 15 patients, ages ranged from about 31 to 85 years, roughly ten were men and 5 were women, and disease was TNM stage I to III. Sequencing generated a total of about 130,000,000 productive TCRbeta reads, averaging about 4 million reads per sample. Bulk TCRbeta repertoires were compared between lung tumor tissue and matched distant non-tumor lung tissue obtained from more than twelve lung cancer patients. TCRbeta CDR3 sequencing was performed on 25 to 35 paired specimens, with one tumor sample and one normal lung sample collected per patient. Overall study outcomes, separate from this receptor: With only approximately 16 patients in the cohort, the authors noted that larger samples and more detailed clinical data are needed. Because peripheral blood was not sequenced, blood TCRbeta repertoires in the lung cancer patients of the study were not examined. Neither the sequencing platform nor unique molecular identifiers are named or mentioned anywhere in the methods. Younger patients had significantly higher TCR diversity, and higher tumor TCR diversity was associated with shorter overall and disease-free survival. TCR diversity (inverse Simpson) was significantly higher in tumor than in normal lung tissue (roughly 430 vs 170, P = 0.0075, Mann-Whitney U test). The top 100 clones accounted for a significantly larger cumulative portion of the repertoire in normal lung than in tumor tissue.

Library creation used multiplex PCR. TCRdb records Illumina HiSeq 2500 as the sequencer. Following protocols modified from ARM-PCR, the researchers constructed TCRbeta libraries through three rounds of nested PCR with primers (Table S4). PCR products of 200-500 bp were gel-excised and purified with the QIAquick gel extraction kit before sequencing. The authors processed their data as follows. Reads were cleaned using Trimmomatic, were merged into complete CDR3 sequences using FLASH, and were assigned to V(D)J germline segments using MiTCR. Clonal diversity was computed as the inverse Simpson's index with VDJtools. In-frame sequences without a premature stop codon were defined as productive reads. Through fastp at Q25 and MiXCR, TCRdb rebuilt clones from the public reads, retaining in-frame beta chains. Each record represents a unique CDR3 protein, reported with the most common genes and DNA among its rows. The V and J calls here are based on TCRdb, not the publication. The sample data list about 80,000 distinct CDR3 sequences, and around 65% of these were observed just once. The ten largest make up approximately 12% of the sample.

RNA was extracted from bulk unsorted tissue and checked for quality with a NanoDrop ND-1000 and an Agilent 2100. Donors were newly diagnosed lung cancer patients admitted for thoracic surgery in China between August and November 2014, without prior chemotherapy. Patients with previous radiotherapy or chemotherapy, or with another concurrent cancer, were excluded from the study. Surgical tissue pieces of about 1-2.1 cm3 were preserved in RNAlater solution and stored at -80 °C until use. The CDR3 runs 15 amino acids, cysteine and phenylalanine included. Only the CDR3 portion is preserved as DNA: 45 bases, with reading frame beginning at the first base. The germline V gene gives CDR1 as ENHRY and CDR2 as SYGVKD. With regard to this clonotype: The antigen it binds to is not known. Sequence at one end of the junction differs from germline and may be a read error.

The rearranged chain carries TRBV10-3 and TRBJ2-1; a stretch of 7 junction bases matches TRBD2. This TCR derives from a woman in her 70s with non-small cell lung cancer. Material: lung tumor tissue. The bases are TGCGTCATCAGTGAGCCCGAGCGGGGAGTGATTGAGCAGTTCTTC. Its protein product is CVISEPERGVIEQFF.